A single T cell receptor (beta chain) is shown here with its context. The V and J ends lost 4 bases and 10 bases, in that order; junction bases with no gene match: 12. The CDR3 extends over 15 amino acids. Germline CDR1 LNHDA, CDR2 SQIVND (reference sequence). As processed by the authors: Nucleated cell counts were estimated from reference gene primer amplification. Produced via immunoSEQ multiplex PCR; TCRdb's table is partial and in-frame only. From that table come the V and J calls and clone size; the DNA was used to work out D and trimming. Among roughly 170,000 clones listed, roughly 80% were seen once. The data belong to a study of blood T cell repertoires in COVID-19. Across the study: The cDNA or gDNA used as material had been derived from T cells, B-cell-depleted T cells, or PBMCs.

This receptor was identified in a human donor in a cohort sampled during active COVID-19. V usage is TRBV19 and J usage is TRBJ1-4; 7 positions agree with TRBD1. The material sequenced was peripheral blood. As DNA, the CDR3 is TGTGCCAGTAGTAAGAGGGGGCAATATCCTGGAAAACTGTTTTTT. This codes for CASSKRGQYPGKLFF.